A selection of T cell receptor beta chains follows, all from one sample in a study of cytomegalovirus exposure and HLA in healthy donors. Profiled with immunoSEQ multiplex PCR; TCRdb holds only in-frame clones, not every one. Of approximately 140,000 clones in the sample, just over 70% were seen once. Source material: PBMCs. The receptors derive from a woman in her sixties in good health and CMV-seropositive. Each CDR3 is given with its conserved first and last residue. The D gene is left open where the match is weak. Clone size is stated in some rows and not others, as once, few, many or a class when expanded.

length	J	D	V	size	CDR3	DNA
16	TRBJ2-1	TRBD2	TRBV18	.	CASSPLLAGSDNEQFF	TGTGCCAGCTCACCCTTACTAGCGGGGTCAGACAATGAGCAGTTCTTC
15	TRBJ2-1	.	TRBV5-1	.	CASSLDGGSYNEQFF	TGCGCCAGCAGCTTGGACGGGGGCTCCTACAATGAGCAGTTCTTC
12	TRBJ2-5	.	TRBV6-6	.	CASRGARETQYF	TGTGCCAGCAGGGGGGCGCGGGAGACCCAGTACTTC
15	TRBJ1-5	.	TRBV9	.	CASSVGGVSNQPQHF	TGTGCCAGCAGCGTAGGGGGGGTCAGCAATCAGCCCCAGCATTTT
16	TRBJ2-5	.	TRBV9	.	CASSVAPGAAGETQYF	TGTGCCAGCAGCGTGGCCCCAGGAGCGGCGGGGGAGACCCAGTACTTC
15	TRBJ1-2	.	TRBV5-6	once	CASSLVRGGNYGYTF	TGTGCCAGCAGCTTGGTCAGGGGTGGGAACTATGGCTACACCTTC
14	TRBJ1-2	.	TRBV6-6	.	CASSYSDRNYGYTF	TGTGCCAGCAGTTACTCTGACAGGAACTATGGCTACACCTTC
14	TRBJ2-7	TRBD1	TRBV29-1	.	CSVRGDRGNYEQYF	TGCAGCGTTAGGGGGGACAGGGGGAATTACGAGCAGTACTTC
14	TRBJ2-1	TRBD2	TRBV29-1	once	CSARPGTSGGAGFF	TGCAGCGCAAGGCCCGGGACTAGCGGGGGGGCCGGGTTCTTC
15	TRBJ1-2	TRBD1	TRBV11-2	few	CASSLRFGQGYGYTF	TGTGCCAGCAGCTTAAGGTTTGGACAGGGGTATGGCTACACCTTC
12	TRBJ2-1	.	TRBV16	.	CASSQSRNEQFF	TGTGCCAGCAGCCAATCACGGAATGAGCAGTTCTTC
16	TRBJ1-6	.	TRBV18	.	CASSPVRATYNSPLHF	TGTGCCAGCTCACCGGTCAGGGCCACCTATAATTCACCCCTCCACTTT
16	TRBJ1-1	.	TRBV7-9	.	CASSLAADRPNTEAFF	TGTGCCAGCAGCTTAGCTGCCGACAGGCCAAACACTGAAGCTTTCTTT
15	TRBJ1-3	TRBD1	TRBV19	.	CASSRQGASGNTIYF	TGTGCCAGTAGCCGACAGGGGGCTTCTGGAAACACCATATATTTT
15	TRBJ2-7	.	TRBV19	.	CASSERWGSSYEQYF	TGTGCCAGTAGTGAACGGTGGGGCAGCTCCTACGAGCAGTACTTC